The rows below give T cell receptor beta chains drawn from one sample of a study of shared clonotypes between healthy human individuals. This table comes from immunoSEQ multiplex PCR, and its TCRdb copy is limited to in-frame clones, with some not included. The sample carries 2,500,000 or so clones, 85% to 95% recorded once. The specimen was naive CD4+ T cells sorted from blood. The receptor source for this set is a man aged 18 to 29 in good health. The CDR3 runs from the conserved cysteine through the conserved F or W. D genes are given only for firm matches. A row's size may be missing; if present it is once, few, many or a size class.

-	TRBV7-9	TRBJ2-7	-	CASSSTSQGSSYEQYF	TGTGCCAGCAGCTCCACCTCCCAGGGGAGCTCCTACGAGCAGTACTTC
TRBD1	TRBV7-6	TRBJ2-2	-	CASSLGGTVNTGELFF	TGTGCCAGCAGCTTAGGGGGGACAGTCAACACCGGGGAGCTGTTTTTT
TRBD1	TRBV5-4	TRBJ1-2	-	CASSLEPGGGYTF	TGTGCCAGCAGCTTGGAACCAGGGGGAGGCTACACCTTC
TRBD1	TRBV6-6	TRBJ2-7	-	CASSQGRGQINEQYF	TGTGCCAGCAGTCAGGGCAGGGGGCAAATTAACGAGCAGTACTTC
-	TRBV9	TRBJ1-6	-	CASSVDPGYGDNSPLHF	TGTGCCAGCAGCGTAGACCCAGGGTACGGGGATAATTCACCCCTCCACTTT
-	TRBV30	TRBJ1-5	-	CAWSGGGGANQPQHF	TGTGCCTGGAGTGGGGGAGGGGGAGCCAATCAGCCCCAGCATTTT
-	TRBV7-3	TRBJ2-1	-	CASSSLQGRYEQFF	TGTGCCAGCAGCTCCCTACAGGGGAGGTATGAGCAGTTCTTC
TRBD2	TRBV7-8	TRBJ2-7	-	CASSPGGGRRYEQYF	TGTGCCAGCAGCCCGGGGGGCGGGAGGCGGTACGAGCAGTACTTC
-	TRBV5-1	TRBJ1-5	few	CASSLAGVSNQPQHF	TGCGCCAGCAGCTTGGCGGGGGTTAGCAATCAGCCCCAGCATTTT
-	TRBV6-6	TRBJ2-2	-	CASSYSMGTGELFF	TGTGCCAGCAGTTACTCGATGGGCACCGGGGAGCTGTTTTTT
TRBD2	TRBV2	TRBJ2-5	-	CASRGASGAQETQYF	TGTGCCAGCCGGGGTGCTAGCGGGGCTCAAGAGACCCAGTACTTC
-	TRBV29-1	TRBJ2-1	-	CSVEDLGNEQFF	TGCAGCGTTGAAGATTTGGGGAATGAGCAGTTCTTC
TRBD1	TRBV5-5	TRBJ1-2	-	CASSPDRTYGYTF	TGTGCCAGCAGCCCGGACAGGACCTATGGCTACACCTTC
-	TRBV27	TRBJ1-5	-	CASSRWDGSNQPQHF	TGTGCCAGCAGTCGATGGGACGGATCAAATCAGCCCCAGCATTTT
-	TRBV5-5	TRBJ2-5	-	CASSLGLERQETQYF	TGTGCCAGCAGCTTGGGGCTAGAGCGACAAGAGACCCAGTACTTC
-	TRBV5-4	TRBJ2-3	once	CASSPPPPGPLTDTQYF	TGTGCCAGCAGCCCCCCCCCACCTGGACCGCTCACAGATACGCAGTATTTT
-	TRBV7-9	TRBJ1-1	-	CASLTQGQAFF	TGTGCCAGCCTAACACAGGGCCAAGCTTTCTTT
TRBD2	TRBV30	TRBJ2-5	-	CAWSVIAGVETQYF	TGTGCCTGGAGTGTGATAGCGGGAGTTGAGACCCAGTACTTC
-	TRBV10-2	TRBJ2-7	-	CASSAGAHEQYF	TGCGCCAGCAGTGCGGGGGCCCACGAGCAGTACTTC
TRBD2	TRBV10-3	TRBJ2-1	-	CAISLAGVYRDEQFF	TGTGCCATCAGTCTAGCGGGGGTTTACAGGGATGAGCAGTTCTTC
TRBD1	TRBV29-1	TRBJ2-3	-	CSVSPGQGPDTQYF	TGCAGCGTTTCCCCGGGACAGGGACCAGATACGCAGTATTTT
TRBD1	TRBV19	TRBJ2-7	once	CASSIRTGSHRTETYEQYF	TGTGCCAGTAGTATACGGACAGGGTCCCATAGGACTGAAACCTACGAGCAGTACTTC
TRBD1	TRBV7-9	TRBJ1-1	-	CASSARGQGMKTEAFF	TGTGCCAGCAGCGCTAGGGGACAGGGCATGAAAACTGAAGCTTTCTTT
TRBD2	TRBV18	TRBJ2-2	-	CASSSPLAGASNTGELFF	TGTGCCAGCTCATCACCACTAGCGGGGGCCTCAAACACCGGGGAGCTGTTTTTT
TRBD1	TRBV5-4	TRBJ2-7	-	CASSLVDRAYEQYF	TGTGCCAGCAGCTTGGTGGACAGGGCCTACGAGCAGTACTTC
-	TRBV28	TRBJ1-5	-	CASSTGTHPNQPQHF	TGTGCCAGCAGTACCGGGACACATCCTAATCAGCCCCAGCATTTT
TRBD1	TRBV7-2	TRBJ2-3	-	CASSRYRDRVTDTQYF	TGTGCCAGCAGTCGTTACCGGGACAGGGTAACAGATACGCAGTATTTT
-	TRBV28	TRBJ1-3	-	CASSPAGGENVGNTIYF	TGTGCCAGCAGTCCCGCTGGGGGGGAAAACGTTGGAAACACCATATATTTT
-	TRBV11-2	TRBJ1-6	-	CASSSGQAYNSPLHF	TGTGCCAGCAGCTCAGGACAAGCCTATAATTCACCCCTCCACTTT
TRBD1	TRBV6-5	TRBJ2-5	-	CASSRPGQGQETQYF	TGTGCCAGCAGCCGTCCCGGACAGGGTCAAGAGACCCAGTACTTC
TRBD1	TRBV11-2	TRBJ1-3	-	CASSFGQGRIQSGNTIYF	TGTGCCAGCAGCTTCGGACAGGGTCGAATTCAATCTGGAAACACCATATATTTT
TRBD2	TRBV11-2	TRBJ2-7	-	CASLRTSGGRGEQYF	TGTGCCAGCCTGAGGACTAGCGGGGGCCGGGGGGAGCAGTACTTC
TRBD2	TRBV11-2	TRBJ2-1	-	CASSLAPASGTNNEQFF	TGTGCCAGCAGCTTAGCCCCGGCTAGCGGAACTAACAATGAGCAGTTCTTC
TRBD1	TRBV10-2	TRBJ2-2	-	CASGVQGPTGELFF	TGCGCCAGCGGGGTACAGGGGCCCACGGGGGAGCTGTTTTTT
-	TRBV28	TRBJ2-7	-	CASSGDRTSYEQYF	TGTGCCAGCAGCGGGGACCGCACCTCCTACGAGCAGTACTTC
-	TRBV7-3	TRBJ1-1	-	CASSLMVGTEAFF	TGTGCCAGCAGCTTAATGGTGGGCACTGAAGCTTTCTTT
-	TRBV6-5	TRBJ2-1	-	CASSMGNEQFF	TGTGCCAGCAGCATGGGGAATGAGCAGTTCTTC
TRBD2	TRBV7-6	TRBJ2-3	once	CASSRSGGSSTDTQYF	TGTGCCAGCAGCCGTAGCGGGGGGTCTAGCACAGATACGCAGTATTTT
-	TRBV19	TRBJ1-2	-	CASGRGTPYGYTF	TGTGCCAGTGGTAGAGGGACACCCTATGGCTACACCTTC
-	TRBV28	TRBJ2-6	-	CASSLRTRRSRPGANVLTF	TGTGCCAGCAGTTTAAGAACACGGAGATCTCGCCCTGGGGCCAACGTCCTGACTTTC
-	TRBV11-2	TRBJ2-1	-	CASSPNGPLSNEQFF	TGTGCCAGCAGCCCAAATGGGCCCCTCTCCAATGAGCAGTTCTTC
TRBD1	TRBV30	TRBJ2-1	once	CAWDRGWENEQFF	TGTGCCTGGGACAGGGGATGGGAGAATGAGCAGTTCTTC